This entry concerns a single T cell receptor beta chain. This specimen belongs to a study of cytomegalovirus exposure and HLA in healthy donors. CDR1 MNHEY and CDR2 SVGAGI come from the germline V gene. Trimming at V came to 6 bases and at J to 0 bases, leaving 0 bases not matched to a gene. CDR3 length: 13 residues. Libraries were prepared by immunoSEQ multiplex PCR; TCRdb keeps only in-frame clonotypes and omits some of them. The data show more than 140,000 clones, about 88% seen once. The J gene is TRBJ2-3, the V gene TRBV6-5, with 7 bases lining up with TRBD2. The sequenced material came from PBMCs. The source is a woman younger than 35 in good health and CMV-seropositive. The CDR3 bases are TGTGCCAGCAGGGGACTAAGCACAGATACGCAGTATTTT. Translated: CASRGLSTDTQYF.